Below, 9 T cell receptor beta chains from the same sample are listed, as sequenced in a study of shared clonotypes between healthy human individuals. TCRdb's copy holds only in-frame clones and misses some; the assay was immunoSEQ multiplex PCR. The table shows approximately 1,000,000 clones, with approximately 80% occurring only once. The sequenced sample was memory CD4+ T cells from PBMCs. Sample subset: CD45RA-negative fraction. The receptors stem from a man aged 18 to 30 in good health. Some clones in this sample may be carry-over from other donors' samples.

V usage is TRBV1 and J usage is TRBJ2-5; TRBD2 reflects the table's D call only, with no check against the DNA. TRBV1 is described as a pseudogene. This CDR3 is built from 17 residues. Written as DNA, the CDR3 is TGCACCAGCAGCCCACCGGAGGTAGCGGGAGAGGAAGAGACCCAGTACTTC. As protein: CTSSPPEVAGEEETQYF.

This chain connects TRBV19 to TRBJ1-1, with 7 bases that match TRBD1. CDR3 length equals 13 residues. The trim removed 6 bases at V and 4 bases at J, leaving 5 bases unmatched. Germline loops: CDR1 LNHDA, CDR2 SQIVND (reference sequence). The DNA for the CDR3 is TGTGCCAGTAGAATTTCAGGGGGCACTGAAGCTTTCTTT. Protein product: CASRISGGTEAFF.

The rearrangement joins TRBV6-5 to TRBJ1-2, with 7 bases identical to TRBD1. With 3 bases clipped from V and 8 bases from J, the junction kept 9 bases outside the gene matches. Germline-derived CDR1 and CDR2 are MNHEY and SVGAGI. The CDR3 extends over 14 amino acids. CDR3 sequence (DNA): TGTGCCAGCAGTTATGGCAGTCAACAGGGGGGCTACACCTTC. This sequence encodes CASSYGSQQGGYTF.

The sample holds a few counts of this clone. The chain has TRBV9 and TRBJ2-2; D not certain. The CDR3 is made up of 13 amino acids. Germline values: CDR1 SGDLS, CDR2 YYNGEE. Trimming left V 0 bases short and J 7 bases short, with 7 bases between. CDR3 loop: CASSVGGFGELFF. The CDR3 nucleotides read TGTGCCAGCAGCGTAGGGGGATTCGGGGAGCTGTTTTTT.

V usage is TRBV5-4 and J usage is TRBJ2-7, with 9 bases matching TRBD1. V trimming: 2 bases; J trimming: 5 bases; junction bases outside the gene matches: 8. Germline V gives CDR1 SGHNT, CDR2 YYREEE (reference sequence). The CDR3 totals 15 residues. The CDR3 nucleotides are TGTGCCAGCAGCTTACGAGGGACAGGGATCAACGAGCAGTACTTC. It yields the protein CASSLRGTGINEQYF.

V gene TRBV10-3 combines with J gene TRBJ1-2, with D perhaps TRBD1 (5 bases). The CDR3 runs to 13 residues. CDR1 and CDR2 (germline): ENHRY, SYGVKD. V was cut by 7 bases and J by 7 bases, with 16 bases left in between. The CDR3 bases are TGTGCCATCAAGGCGGCAGGGCTACCTGGCTACACCTTC. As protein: CAIKAAGLPGYTF.

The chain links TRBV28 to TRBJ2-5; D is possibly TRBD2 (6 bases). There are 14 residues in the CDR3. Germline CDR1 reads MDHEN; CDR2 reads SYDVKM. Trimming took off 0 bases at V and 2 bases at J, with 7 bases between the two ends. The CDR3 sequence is CASSLWEGQETQYF. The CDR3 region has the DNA TGTGCCAGCAGTTTATGGGAGGGACAAGAGACCCAGTACTTC.

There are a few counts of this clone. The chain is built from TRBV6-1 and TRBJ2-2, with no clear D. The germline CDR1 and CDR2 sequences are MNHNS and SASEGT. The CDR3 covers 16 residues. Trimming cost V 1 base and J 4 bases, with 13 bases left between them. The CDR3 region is CASSEVAPLGTGELFF. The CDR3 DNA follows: TGTGCCAGCAGTGAAGTAGCCCCTCTGGGCACCGGGGAGCTGTTTTTT.

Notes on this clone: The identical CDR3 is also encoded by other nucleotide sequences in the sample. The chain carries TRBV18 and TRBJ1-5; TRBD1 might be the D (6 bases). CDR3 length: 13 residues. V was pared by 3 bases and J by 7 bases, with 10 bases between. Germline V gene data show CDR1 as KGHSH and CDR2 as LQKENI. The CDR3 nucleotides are TGTGCCAGCTCACCCGATAGGGGGCAGCCCCAGCATTTT. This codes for CASSPDRGQPQHF.